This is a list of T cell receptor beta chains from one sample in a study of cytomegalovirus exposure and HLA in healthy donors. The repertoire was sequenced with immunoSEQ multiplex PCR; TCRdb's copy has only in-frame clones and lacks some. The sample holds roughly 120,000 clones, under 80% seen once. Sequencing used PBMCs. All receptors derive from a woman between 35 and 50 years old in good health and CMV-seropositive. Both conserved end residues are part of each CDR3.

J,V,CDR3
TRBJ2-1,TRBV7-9,CASSLNSNSYNEQFF
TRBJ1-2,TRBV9,CASSVLLGGGSYGYTF
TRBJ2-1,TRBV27,CASSFWARGRDEQFF
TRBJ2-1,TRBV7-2,CASSRASGQGYNEQFF
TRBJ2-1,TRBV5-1,CASSLLSSSYNEQFF
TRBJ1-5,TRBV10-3,CAISDRGGRQPQHF
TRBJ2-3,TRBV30,CAWSGTSLDTQYF
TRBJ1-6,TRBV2,CASSRQGVYNSPLHF
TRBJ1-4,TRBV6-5,CATLGRDRNEKLFF
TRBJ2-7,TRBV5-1,CASSLRRLAGGTRPYEQYF
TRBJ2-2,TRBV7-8,CASSIRDKGETNTGELFF
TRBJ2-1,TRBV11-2,CASSQRASSVGQFF
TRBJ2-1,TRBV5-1,CASSHSGTSVYNEQFF
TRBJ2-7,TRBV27,CASSFSGTVSYEQYF
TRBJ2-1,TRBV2,CASSEGWTSGTSYNEQFF
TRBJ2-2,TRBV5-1,CASSIQGSGELFF
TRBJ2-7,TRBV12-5,CASGLEVASDEQYF
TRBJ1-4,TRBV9,CASSVGQGYGVREKLFF
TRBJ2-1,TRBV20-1,CSARRDNEQFF
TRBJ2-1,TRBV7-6,CASSFPGLAGLNEQFF
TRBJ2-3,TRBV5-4,CASSSGLAGSSDTQYF
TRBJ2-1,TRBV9,CASSVFRADEQFF
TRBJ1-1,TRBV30,CACTRTGRDTEAFF
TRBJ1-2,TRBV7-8,CASSSFSAGNLYGYTF
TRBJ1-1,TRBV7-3,CASSFDSTTEAFF
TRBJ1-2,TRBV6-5,CASSYATGTISSYTF
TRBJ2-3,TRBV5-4,CASSTRLAGSGDTQYF
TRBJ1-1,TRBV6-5,CAAGDRVRTFF
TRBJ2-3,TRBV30,CAWSRMGSTDTQYF
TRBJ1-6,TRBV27,CASSLTGDSPLHF
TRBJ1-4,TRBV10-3,CAISLGQDGGKLFF
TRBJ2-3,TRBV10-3,CAIKSSSERGADTQYF
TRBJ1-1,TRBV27,CASSLQPSGATEAFF
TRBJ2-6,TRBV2,CASSPQGIGANVLTF
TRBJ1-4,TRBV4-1,CASSQEGGGKEKLFF
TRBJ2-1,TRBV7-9,CASSLSGQAIYNEQFF
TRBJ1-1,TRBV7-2,CASSLGRGRDEAFF
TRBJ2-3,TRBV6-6,CAASAPTGHRTDTQYF
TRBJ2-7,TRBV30,CAWSSPHSGRGGEQYF
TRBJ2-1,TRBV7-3,CASSSTSVSYNEQFF
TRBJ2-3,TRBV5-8,CASKRQRTSGNTDTQYF
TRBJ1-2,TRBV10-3,CAISESLGQRGSGYTF